Listed here are 32 T cell receptor beta chains from one sample, sequenced in a study of early T cells in non-severe SARS-CoV-2 infection. Via MiXCR, TCRdb re-called the 5' RACE reads, giving one row per CDR3 protein. The profile shows tens of thousands of distinct CDR3 sequences, 9.5% to 13% of them singletons. The sequencing input was whole blood. The source of these receptors is an adult who was a healthcare worker with PCR-confirmed SARS-CoV-2 infection or an uninfected control (not recorded which).

The V call is TRBV6-5, the J call TRBJ2-7, with D possibly TRBD1 on 7 matching bases. Germline V gives CDR1 MNHEY, CDR2 SVGAGI. This CDR3 is 16 amino acids long. Trimming took off 0 bases at V and 2 bases at J, with 14 bases between the two ends. This CDR3 is CASSYSLAGGTYEQYF. CDR3 nucleotide sequence: TGTGCCAGCAGTTACTCGTTGGCAGGGGGGACCTACGAGCAGTACTTC.

V and J are TRBV20-1 and TRBJ1-6, with D unresolved. Looked up from germline, CDR1 is DFQATT and CDR2 is SNEGSKA (reference sequence). The CDR3 extends over 15 amino acids. The V end lost 5 bases, the J end lost 0 bases, and 11 bases lay between the germline ends. CDR3 in amino acids: CSAHLSSSYNSPLHF. CDR3 nucleotides: TGCAGTGCTCACCTCTCGAGCTCCTATAATTCACCCCTCCACTTT.

This clonotype was seen only a few times. This chain uses TRBV6-5 with TRBJ1-2; D is unclear. Per germline, CDR1 MNHEY and CDR2 SVGAGI. Trimming took off 4 bases at V and 1 base at J, with 16 bases between the two ends. The CDR3 spans 16 residues. This CDR3 is CASSSRGRNFNYGYTF. In DNA form, the CDR3 reads TGTGCCAGCAGTTCCCGGGGTAGGAACTTTAACTATGGCTACACCTTC.

This clonotype came up many times. The V gene is TRBV11-2, the J gene TRBJ2-5, with D tentatively TRBD1 (6 bases). This CDR3 spans 14 amino acids. Trimming removed 1 base from V and 5 bases from J, with 11 bases in between. CDR1 is SGHAT, CDR2 FQNNGV, per germline. For the CDR3, the DNA is TGTGCCAGCAGCTTAGGGACAGCCTTTGAGACCCAGTACTTC. Translated: CASSLGTAFETQYF.

This clonotype was detected only a few times. This rearrangement joins TRBV18 to TRBJ2-5; possibly TRBD1 or TRBD2 for D (5 bases each). Germline CDR1 KGHSH, CDR2 LQKENI. The CDR3 is made up of 12 amino acids. V lost 5 bases to trimming and J lost 3 bases, with 7 bases between them. The CDR3 here is CASSMGEETQYF. CDR3 nucleotides: TGTGCCAGCTCAATGGGGGAAGAGACCCAGTACTTC.

This clonotype was observed a few times. The chain uses TRBV27 and TRBJ2-5; the match to TRBD1 covers 7 bases. This CDR3 is 14 amino acids long. Germline V gives CDR1 MNHEY, CDR2 SMNVEV (reference sequence). V was pared by 10 bases and J by 4 bases, with 12 bases of the junction left unmatched. This chain's CDR3 is CATASRGRAETQYF. CDR3 nucleotides: TGTGCCACCGCGAGTAGGGGGCGCGCAGAGACCCAGTACTTC.

This clonotype appeared many times. The chain combines TRBV29-1 with TRBJ2-7; TRBD1 might be the D (6 bases). Germline V gene lookup returns CDR1 SQVTM and CDR2 ANQGSEA. This CDR3 region has 11 residues. V dropped 4 bases and J dropped 5 bases, with 9 bases sitting between them. The CDR3 DNA sequence: TGCAGCGTTGTATCAGGGGACGAGCAGTACTTC. Residues: CSVVSGDEQYF.

This clonotype was seen a few times. The chain employs TRBV10-1 and TRBJ2-5; no clear D gene. The germline V gene encodes CDR1 WNHNN and CDR2 SYGVQD (reference sequence). This CDR3 region has 13 residues. The germline V and J ends were trimmed by 5 bases and 3 bases, with 10 bases remaining between them. The CDR3 DNA reads TGCGCCAGCAGTACCAGACGGGAAGAGACCCAGTACTTC. As protein: CASSTRREETQYF.

This clonotype was seen many times. The chain combines TRBV28 with TRBJ1-2, with TRBD1 matching over 7 bases. The ends lost 6 bases at V and 8 bases at J; junction bases unmatched: 15. This CDR3 spans 15 amino acids. In germline, CDR1 is MDHEN, CDR2 SYDVKM. DNA of the CDR3: TGTGCCAGCAGGTCCTCCGGGACGAGGGGGCAAGGCTACACCTTC. Protein: CASRSSGTRGQGYTF.

This clonotype came up a few times. The chain has TRBV29-1 and TRBJ2-7; tentatively, D is TRBD2 (5 bases). The CDR3 loop spans 11 amino acids. CDR1 and CDR2 from the germline V gene are SQVTM and ANQGSEA. DNA of the CDR3: TGCCCCACTAGTGAGGACCACGAGCAGTACTTC. Protein product: CPTSEDHEQYF.

This clonotype has ten or more counts. The gene calls are TRBV29-1 and TRBJ1-2; no definite D call. The germline V gene encodes CDR1 SQVTM and CDR2 ANQGSEA. V was pared by 8 bases and J by 0 bases, with 13 bases between. The length of the CDR3 is 13 residues. The CDR3 protein is CSSLGETNYGYTF. The CDR3 DNA reads TGCAGCTCACTGGGAGAGACTAACTATGGCTACACCTTC.

This clonotype was picked up many times. J is TRBJ2-5 and V is TRBV5-6, with a possible D match to TRBD1 (5 bases). Trimming took 0 bases from V and 4 from J, leaving 13 bases between them. The CDR3 runs 15 residues. CDR1 and CDR2 (germline): SGHDT, YYEEEE. In nucleotides, the CDR3 is TGTGCCAGCAGCTTGGAGCCAGGGCGAGGAGAGACCCAGTACTTC. It yields the protein CASSLEPGRGETQYF.

This clonotype has ten or more counts. The V and J genes are TRBV19 and TRBJ2-5; 10 positions match TRBD1. The V segment lost 5 bases and the J segment 5 bases; nucleotides outside the gene matches: 5. CDR1 is LNHDA, CDR2 SQIVND, per germline (reference sequence). The CDR3 is 14 amino acids. The CDR3 sequence: CASSEGQGYETQYF. The CDR3 DNA follows: TGTGCCAGTAGTGAGGGACAGGGGTACGAGACCCAGTACTTC.

This clonotype was seen a handful of times. The chain joins TRBV7-2 to TRBJ2-3; D may be TRBD2 (5 bases). CDR1 is SGHTA, CDR2 FQGNSA, per germline. V was pared by 5 bases and J by 6 bases, with 9 bases between. This CDR3 is 12 amino acids long. In DNA, the CDR3 is TGTGCCAGCAGCAGCGGCGTGGATACGCAGTATTTT. This encodes CASSSGVDTQYF.

This clonotype was observed a few times. The J gene is TRBJ2-3, the V gene TRBV4-1; D is undetermined. The CDR3 is made up of 14 amino acids. CDR1 MGHRA and CDR2 YSYEKL come from the germline V gene. Between the trimmed V and J ends, which lost 4 bases and 4 bases, there was a span of 12 bases. The CDR3 loop reads CASSPQERADTQYF. The CDR3 region has the DNA TGCGCCAGCAGCCCCCAGGAGCGAGCAGATACGCAGTATTTT.

V gene TRBV29-1 combines with J gene TRBJ2-5; either TRBD1 or TRBD2 may fit D (6 bases each). The CDR3 is made up of 13 amino acids. The germline CDR1 and CDR2 sequences are SQVTM and ANQGSEA. V was clipped by 7 bases and J by 4 bases, with 16 bases between them. The CDR3 nucleotides read TGCAGCGCGCAACGGGGGCAGGGAGAGACCCAGTACTTC. Encoded protein: CSAQRGQGETQYF.

The chain has TRBV20-1 and TRBJ1-1; D gene unclear. The germline gives CDR1 DFQATT, CDR2 SNEGSKA (reference sequence). Trimming stripped 5 bases from V and 8 bases from J, with 18 bases between. The CDR3 is made up of 13 amino acids. CDR3: CSAHRRESDEAFF. The CDR3 coding sequence is TGCAGTGCTCACCGTAGAGAATCCGACGAAGCTTTCTTT.

The chain joins TRBV20-1 to TRBJ1-1; TRBD1 is a possible D gene (5 bases). The CDR3 contains 13 residues. Germline loops: CDR1 DFQATT, CDR2 SNEGSKA (reference sequence). Trimming left V 2 bases short and J 3 bases short, with 10 bases between. CDR3: CSARWGLDTEAFF. The CDR3 bases are TGCAGTGCTAGATGGGGCTTGGACACTGAAGCTTTCTTT.

This clonotype was detected ten times or more. This sequence joins TRBV5-1 and TRBJ2-1, with TRBD2 matching over 10 bases. V lost 1 base and J lost 8; bases outside the gene matches: 9. There are 16 residues in the CDR3. Germline V CDR1 and CDR2: SGHRS, YFSETQ. The CDR3 nucleotides are TGCGCCAGCAGCTTGTCTGCCAGCGGGGGGGTGTATGAGCAGTTCTTC. The encoded protein is CASSLSASGGVYEQFF.

The V call is TRBV6-1, the J call TRBJ2-7, with D unclear. The CDR3 runs 14 residues. The V end lost 7 bases, the J end lost 2 bases, and 15 bases lay between the germline ends. Per germline, CDR1 MNHNS and CDR2 SASEGT. The CDR3: CASIRGNFPYEQYF. The DNA of the CDR3 is TGTGCCAGCATCCGTGGGAACTTTCCCTACGAGCAGTACTTC.

This clonotype was seen only a few times. The chain couples TRBV12-3 or TRBV12-4 to TRBJ2-7; D is possibly TRBD1 or TRBD2 (6 bases each). The CDR3 has 15 residues. V was pared by 4 bases and J by 4 bases, with 17 bases between. The CDR3: CASSSTRDTPYEQYF. For the CDR3, the DNA is TGTGCCAGCAGTTCCACGCGGGACACTCCTTACGAGCAGTACTTC.

The chain combines TRBV7-9 with TRBJ1-1; TRBD1 aligns across 7 bases. The trim removed 1 base at V and 5 bases at J, leaving 7 bases unmatched. CDR1 SEHNR and CDR2 FQNEAQ come from the germline V gene (reference sequence). The CDR3 is made up of 15 amino acids. CDR3 sequence reads: CASSLVYRGKTEAFF. The CDR3, as DNA: TGTGCCAGCAGCTTAGTATACAGGGGAAAGACTGAAGCTTTCTTT.

The chain joins TRBV18 to TRBJ2-7, with D possibly matching TRBD1 (6 bases). There are 17 residues in the CDR3. Germline-derived CDR1 and CDR2 are KGHSH and LQKENI. V shed 1 base and J shed 1 base, with 17 bases lying between them. In nucleotides, the CDR3 is TGTGCCAGCTCACCACTATATCAGTCAGGGGAGTCCTACGAGCAGTACTTC. This encodes CASSPLYQSGESYEQYF.

At least ten counts were recorded for this clonotype. The J gene is TRBJ2-7, the V gene TRBV6-2 or TRBV6-3; no definite D call. Between the trimmed V and J ends, which lost 4 bases and 0 bases, there was a span of 16 bases. The CDR3 is 16 residues long. CDR1 and CDR2 (germline): MNHEY, SVGEGT. Here the CDR3 reads CASSFNRGGRSYEQYF. CDR3 sequence (DNA): TGTGCCAGCAGTTTTAACCGCGGTGGCCGCTCCTACGAGCAGTACTTC.

The chain is built from TRBV10-3 and TRBJ2-1; 10 nucleotides align to TRBD2. The germline V gene encodes CDR1 ENHRY and CDR2 SYGVKD. This CDR3 spans 13 amino acids. V dropped 8 bases and J dropped 7; count of bases not matched to a gene: 5. CDR3 DNA sequence: TGTGCCATCTTGCTAGCGGGAGAGAATGAGCAGTTCTTC. Protein product: CAILLAGENEQFF.

This clonotype was picked up a small number of times. The gene calls are TRBV11-2 and TRBJ2-2; 12 bases line up with TRBD2. The CDR3 is 16 amino acids. Germline values: CDR1 SGHAT, CDR2 FQNNGV. J lost 4 bases, V lost 5 bases, and 5 bases had no gene match. CDR3: CASSPLAGGPTGELFF. In DNA form, the CDR3 reads TGTGCCAGCAGCCCCCTAGCGGGGGGGCCCACCGGGGAGCTGTTTTTT.

The chain combines TRBV7-8 with TRBJ1-1; a weak D match, TRBD1 (6 bases). Germline V gene lookup returns CDR1 SGHVS and CDR2 FQNEAQ. The CDR3 is 15 residues long. The V end was cut by 5 bases, the J end by 2 bases, with 15 bases between. The CDR3 coding sequence is TGTGCCAGCAGCCCCCGCGCGGGGGCTAACACTGAAGCTTTCTTT. Its protein product is CASSPRAGANTEAFF.

The rearrangement links TRBV12-3 or TRBV12-4 to TRBJ2-2; 9 nucleotides match TRBD1. The V segment lost 5 bases and the J segment 4 bases; nucleotides outside the gene matches: 14. The CDR3 spans 18 residues. CDR3 in amino acids: CASSPKSPGQGITGELFF. CDR3 nucleotides: TGTGCCAGCAGTCCCAAATCTCCGGGACAGGGTATCACCGGGGAGCTGTTTTTT.

There are a few counts of this clonotype. V and J are TRBV29-1 and TRBJ2-3, with 9 bases fitting TRBD1. Germline V gives CDR1 SQVTM, CDR2 ANQGSEA. The CDR3 length is 15 residues. The V and J ends lost 4 bases and 1 base, in that order; junction bases with no gene match: 6. CDR3 sequence (DNA): TGCAGCGTTGGGTTGAGGACAGGGGGCACAGATACGCAGTATTTT. Its translation is CSVGLRTGGTDTQYF.

The rearrangement links TRBV6-5 to TRBJ2-7, with 7 bases identical to TRBD1. The junction had 8 bases not matched to a gene; V was cut back by 9 bases and J by 3 bases. This CDR3 has 13 residues. Germline V CDR1 and CDR2: MNHEY, SVGAGI. CDR3 loop: CARLTGKCYEQYF. The CDR3 DNA follows: TGTGCCAGGTTGACAGGGAAGTGCTACGAGCAGTACTTC.

This clonotype has ten or more counts. The CDR3 coding sequence is TGCAGCGCCTCGACTAGCGCCTACGAGCAGTACTTC. The encoded protein is CSASTSAYEQYF. This chain uses TRBV29-1 with TRBJ2-7; TRBD2 aligns across 8 bases. V lost 7 bases and J lost 2; bases outside the gene matches: 4. The CDR3 loop spans 12 amino acids. Germline V lookup: CDR1 SQVTM, CDR2 ANQGSEA.

This clonotype occurred a few times. The V call is TRBV7-3, the J call TRBJ2-3, with TRBD2 identical over 11 bases. From germline, CDR1 is SGHTA and CDR2 FQGTGA. After removal of 5 bases from V and 6 bases from J, the junction contained 7 bases not matched to a gene. The CDR3 contains 15 residues. The CDR3 region is CASSPGLAAFDTQYF. The CDR3 nucleotides are TGTGCCAGCAGCCCGGGACTAGCGGCTTTCGATACGCAGTATTTT.